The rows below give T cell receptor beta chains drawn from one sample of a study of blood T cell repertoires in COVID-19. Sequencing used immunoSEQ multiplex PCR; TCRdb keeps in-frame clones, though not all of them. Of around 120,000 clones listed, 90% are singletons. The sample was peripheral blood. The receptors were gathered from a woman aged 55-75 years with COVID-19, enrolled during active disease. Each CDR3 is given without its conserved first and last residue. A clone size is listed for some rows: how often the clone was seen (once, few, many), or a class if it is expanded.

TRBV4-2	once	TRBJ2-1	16	ASSQVMTGTSGGYEQF
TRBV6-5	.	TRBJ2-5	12	ASSYSVGGETQY
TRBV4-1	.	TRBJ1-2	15	ASSPSLREGALYGYT
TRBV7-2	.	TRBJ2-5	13	ASTRLGRAEETQY
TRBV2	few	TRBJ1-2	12	ASSFSQGVEGYT
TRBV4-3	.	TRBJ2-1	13	ASSRGGRSYNEQF
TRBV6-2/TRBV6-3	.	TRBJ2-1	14	ASSPLRGGHYNEQF
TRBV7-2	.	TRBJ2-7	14	ASSLVGGGAIYEQY
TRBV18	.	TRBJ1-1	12	ASSLIGVNTEAF
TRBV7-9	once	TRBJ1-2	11	ASSGVGAYGYT
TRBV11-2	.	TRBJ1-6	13	ASSLSGRYNSPLH
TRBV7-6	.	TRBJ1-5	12	ASSRGGSNQPQH
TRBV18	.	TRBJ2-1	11	ASSPSAGYEQF
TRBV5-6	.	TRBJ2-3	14	ASSFQYRDVIDTQY
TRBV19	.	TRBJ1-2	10	ASGNTGSGYT
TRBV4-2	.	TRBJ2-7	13	ASSQARGFVIQQY
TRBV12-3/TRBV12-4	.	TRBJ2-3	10	ASSLWQDTQY
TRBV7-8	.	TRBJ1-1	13	ASSLQNILNTEAF
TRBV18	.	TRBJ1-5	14	ASSPGGQAGNQPQH
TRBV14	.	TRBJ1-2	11	ASSQHRDDGYT
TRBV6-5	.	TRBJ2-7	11	ASSRDRGYEQY
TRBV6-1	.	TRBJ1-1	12	ASSETIMNTEAF
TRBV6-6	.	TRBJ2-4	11	ASSYGQENIQY
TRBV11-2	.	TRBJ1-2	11	ASRRTGGRGYT
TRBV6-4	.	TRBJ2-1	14	ASSPRRGRSYNEQF
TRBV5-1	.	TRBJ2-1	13	ASSLDGTGYNEQF
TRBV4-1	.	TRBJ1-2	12	ASSQEQGWGGYT
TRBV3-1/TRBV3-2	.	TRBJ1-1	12	ASSRRAGTTEAF
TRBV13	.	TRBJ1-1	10	ASSWKRTEAF
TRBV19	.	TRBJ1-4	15	ASSIRGSGTTNEKLF
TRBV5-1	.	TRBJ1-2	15	ASRLNPTEGHNYGYT
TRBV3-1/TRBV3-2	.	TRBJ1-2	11	ASSQDGAHGYT
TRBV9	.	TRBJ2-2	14	ASSAPQGASTGELF
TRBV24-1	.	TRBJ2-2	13	ATSDHRGFPGELF
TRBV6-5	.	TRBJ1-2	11	ASREAVNYGYT
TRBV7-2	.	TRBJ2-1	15	ASSLKLAGGSYNEQF
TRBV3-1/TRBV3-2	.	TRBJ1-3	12	ASSQVAAGNTIY
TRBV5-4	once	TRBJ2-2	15	ASSRSGFNPRTGELF
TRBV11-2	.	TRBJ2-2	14	ASNLAGGVNTGELF
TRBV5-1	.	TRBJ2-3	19	ASSLAGAGVTQSSYTDTQY
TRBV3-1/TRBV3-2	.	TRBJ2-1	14	ASSQELAGGLSEQF
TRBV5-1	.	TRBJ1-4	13	ASSLSLQAGEKLF
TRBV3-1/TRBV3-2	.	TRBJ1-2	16	ASSRRRGTGILFEGYT
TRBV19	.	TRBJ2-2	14	ASTVGDRVNTGELF
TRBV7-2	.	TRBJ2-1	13	ASSLETAAYNEQF
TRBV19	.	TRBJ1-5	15	ASSRSVLTGSNQPQH
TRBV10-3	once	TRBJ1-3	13	ATNRQKSSGNTIY
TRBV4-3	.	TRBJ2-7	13	ASSQDGGLGYEQY
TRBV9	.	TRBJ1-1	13	ASTPGQRMNTEAF
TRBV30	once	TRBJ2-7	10	AWSVDSYEQY
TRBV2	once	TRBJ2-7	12	ASTERGNSYEQY
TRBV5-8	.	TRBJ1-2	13	ASRDRDRGSYGYT
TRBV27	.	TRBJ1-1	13	ASSPSPQGNTEAF
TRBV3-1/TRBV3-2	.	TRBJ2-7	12	ASSRDRERPEQY